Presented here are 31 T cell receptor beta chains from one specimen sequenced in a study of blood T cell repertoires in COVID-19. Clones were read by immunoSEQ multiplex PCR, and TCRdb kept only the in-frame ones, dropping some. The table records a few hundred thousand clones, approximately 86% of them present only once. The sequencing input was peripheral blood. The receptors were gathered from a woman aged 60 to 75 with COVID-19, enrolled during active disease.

Written as DNA, the CDR3 is TGCGCCAGCAGCCCGGCCGGTAAGGGACTAGCTAACTATGGCTACACCTTC. It yields the protein CASSPAGKGLANYGYTF. The chain uses TRBV4-1 and TRBJ1-2, with a tentative D call TRBD1 (5 bases). Per germline, CDR1 MGHRA and CDR2 YSYEKL. Trimming cost V 4 bases and J 0 bases, with 18 bases left between them. This CDR3 is built from 17 residues.

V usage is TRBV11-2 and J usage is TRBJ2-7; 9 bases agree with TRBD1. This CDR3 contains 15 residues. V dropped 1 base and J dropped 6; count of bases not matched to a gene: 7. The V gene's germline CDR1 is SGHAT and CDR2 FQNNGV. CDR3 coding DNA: TGTGCCAGCAGCTTAGTCCGGGACAGGGAGCGCGAGCAGTACTTC. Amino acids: CASSLVRDREREQYF.

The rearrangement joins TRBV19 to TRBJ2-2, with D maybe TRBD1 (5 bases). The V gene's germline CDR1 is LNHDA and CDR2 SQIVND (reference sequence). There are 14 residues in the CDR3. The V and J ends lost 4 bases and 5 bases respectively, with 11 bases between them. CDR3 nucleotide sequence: TGTGCCAGTAGTACCTTTTGGACAACCGGGGAGCTGTTTTTT. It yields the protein CASSTFWTTGELFF.

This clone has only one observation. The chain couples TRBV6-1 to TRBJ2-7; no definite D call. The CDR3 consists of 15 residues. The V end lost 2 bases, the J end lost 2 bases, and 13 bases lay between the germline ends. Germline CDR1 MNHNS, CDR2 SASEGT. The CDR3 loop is CASSENWAAPYEQYF. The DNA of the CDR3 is TGTGCCAGCAGTGAAAATTGGGCAGCCCCCTACGAGCAGTACTTC.

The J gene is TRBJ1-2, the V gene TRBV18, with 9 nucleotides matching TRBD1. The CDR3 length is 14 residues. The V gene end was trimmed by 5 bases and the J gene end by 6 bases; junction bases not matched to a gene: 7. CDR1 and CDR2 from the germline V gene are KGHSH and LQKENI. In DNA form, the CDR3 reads TGTGCCAGCTCATCCATACAGGGGGCTGATGGCTACACCTTC. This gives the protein CASSSIQGADGYTF.

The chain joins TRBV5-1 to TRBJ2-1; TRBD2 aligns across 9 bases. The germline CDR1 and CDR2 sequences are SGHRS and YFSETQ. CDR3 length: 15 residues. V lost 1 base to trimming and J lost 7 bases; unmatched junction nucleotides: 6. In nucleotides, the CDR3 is TGCGCCAGCAGCTTGAATAGCGGGGGAGGAAATGAGCAGTTCTTC. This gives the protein CASSLNSGGGNEQFF.

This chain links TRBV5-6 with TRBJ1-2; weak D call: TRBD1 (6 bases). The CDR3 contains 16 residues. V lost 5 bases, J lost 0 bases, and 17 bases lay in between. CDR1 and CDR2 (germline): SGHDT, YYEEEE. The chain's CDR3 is CASRNWGQGTNYGYTF. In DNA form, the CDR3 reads TGTGCCAGCAGAAACTGGGGGCAGGGAACTAACTATGGCTACACCTTC.

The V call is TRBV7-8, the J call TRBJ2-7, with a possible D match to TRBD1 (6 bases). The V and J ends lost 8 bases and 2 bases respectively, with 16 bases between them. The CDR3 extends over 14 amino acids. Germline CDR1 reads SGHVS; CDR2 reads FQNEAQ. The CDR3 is CASSSRDIAYEQYF. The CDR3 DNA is TGTGCCAGCTCCTCCCGGGACATCGCCTACGAGCAGTACTTC.

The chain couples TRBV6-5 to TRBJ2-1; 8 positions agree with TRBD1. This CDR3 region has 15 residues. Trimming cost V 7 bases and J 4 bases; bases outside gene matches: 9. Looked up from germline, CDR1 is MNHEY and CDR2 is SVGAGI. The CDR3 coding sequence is TGTGCCAGCACCGGACAGGGTGCGATATACAATGAGCAGTTCTTC. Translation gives CASTGQGAIYNEQFF.

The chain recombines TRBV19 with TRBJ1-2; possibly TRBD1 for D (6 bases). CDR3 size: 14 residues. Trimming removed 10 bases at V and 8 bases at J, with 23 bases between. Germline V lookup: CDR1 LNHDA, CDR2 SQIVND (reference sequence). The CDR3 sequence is CATAWTQGSPGYTF. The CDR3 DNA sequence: TGTGCCACCGCCTGGACACAGGGCTCTCCCGGCTACACCTTC.

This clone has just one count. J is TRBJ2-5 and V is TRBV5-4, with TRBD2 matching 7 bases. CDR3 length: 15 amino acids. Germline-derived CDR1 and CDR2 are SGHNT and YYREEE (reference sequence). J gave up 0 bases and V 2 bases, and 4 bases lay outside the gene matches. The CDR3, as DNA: TGTGCCAGCAGCTTACGCGGGGGTCACCAAGAGACCCAGTACTTC. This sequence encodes CASSLRGGHQETQYF.

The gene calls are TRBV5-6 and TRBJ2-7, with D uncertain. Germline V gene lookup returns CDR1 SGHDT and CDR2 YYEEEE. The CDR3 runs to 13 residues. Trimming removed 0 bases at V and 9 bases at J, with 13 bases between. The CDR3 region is CASSLVFGGRQYF. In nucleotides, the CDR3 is TGTGCCAGCAGCTTGGTTTTTGGTGGCAGGCAGTACTTC.

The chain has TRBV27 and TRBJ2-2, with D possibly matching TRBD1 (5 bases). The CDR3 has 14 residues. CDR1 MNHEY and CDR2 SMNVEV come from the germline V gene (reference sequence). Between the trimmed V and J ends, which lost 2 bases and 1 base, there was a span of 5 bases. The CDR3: CASSLTGNTGELFF. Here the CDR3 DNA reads TGTGCCAGCAGTTTAACAGGGAACACCGGGGAGCTGTTTTTT.

CDR3 nucleotide sequence: TGTGCCAGCAGTCGAGATCCCAAGGAAAAACTGTTTTTT. Translating it yields CASSRDPKEKLFF. The genes are TRBV6-5 and TRBJ1-4; D is undetermined. The CDR3 has 13 residues. Germline CDR1 and CDR2: MNHEY and SVGAGI. V was shortened by 5 bases and J by 8 bases, with 12 bases between the two germline ends.

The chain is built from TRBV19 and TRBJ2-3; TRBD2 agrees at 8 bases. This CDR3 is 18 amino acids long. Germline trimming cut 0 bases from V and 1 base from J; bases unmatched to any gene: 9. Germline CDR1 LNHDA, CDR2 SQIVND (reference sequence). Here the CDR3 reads CASSIDQAGSGGTDTQYF. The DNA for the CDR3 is TGTGCCAGTAGTATAGATCAAGCCGGTAGCGGGGGCACAGATACGCAGTATTTT.

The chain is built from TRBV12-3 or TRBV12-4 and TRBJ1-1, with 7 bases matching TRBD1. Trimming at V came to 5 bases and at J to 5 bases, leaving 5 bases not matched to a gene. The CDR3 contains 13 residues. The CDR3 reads CASSRQGGTEAFF. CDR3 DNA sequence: TGTGCCAGCAGTCGCCAGGGGGGAACTGAAGCTTTCTTT.

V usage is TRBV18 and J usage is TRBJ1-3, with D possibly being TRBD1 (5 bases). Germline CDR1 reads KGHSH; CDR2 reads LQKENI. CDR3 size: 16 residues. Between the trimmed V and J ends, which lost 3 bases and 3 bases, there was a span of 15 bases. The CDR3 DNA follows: TGTGCCAGCTCACCCAACGGACAAAACATTGGAAACACCATATATTTT. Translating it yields CASSPNGQNIGNTIYF.

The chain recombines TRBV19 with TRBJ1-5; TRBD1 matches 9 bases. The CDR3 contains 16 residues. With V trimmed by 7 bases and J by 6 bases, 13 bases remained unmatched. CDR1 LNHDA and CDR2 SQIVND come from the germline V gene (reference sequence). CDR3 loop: CASNTGGQGFSQPQHF. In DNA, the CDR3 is TGTGCCAGTAATACGGGGGGACAGGGTTTTAGTCAGCCCCAGCATTTT.

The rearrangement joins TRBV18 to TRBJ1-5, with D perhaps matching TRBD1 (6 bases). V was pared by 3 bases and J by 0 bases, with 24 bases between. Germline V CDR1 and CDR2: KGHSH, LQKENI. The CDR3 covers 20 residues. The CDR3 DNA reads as TGTGCCAGCTCACCGACGATGGGGCCTGGACAGTCATATAGCAATCAGCCCCAGCATTTT. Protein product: CASSPTMGPGQSYSNQPQHF. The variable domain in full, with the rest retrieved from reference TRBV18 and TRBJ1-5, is NAGVMQNPRHLVRRRGQEARLRCSPMKGHSHVYWYRQLPEEGLKFMVYLQKENIIDESGMPKERFSAEFPKEGPSILRIQQVVRGDSAAYFCASSPTMGPGQSYSNQPQHFGDGTRLSIL.

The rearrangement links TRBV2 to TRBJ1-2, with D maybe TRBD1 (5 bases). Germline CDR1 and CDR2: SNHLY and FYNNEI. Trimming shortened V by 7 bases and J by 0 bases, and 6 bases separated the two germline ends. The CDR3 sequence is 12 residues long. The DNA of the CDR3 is TGTGCCAGCACGGGGGCTAACTATGGCTACACCTTC. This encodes CASTGANYGYTF.

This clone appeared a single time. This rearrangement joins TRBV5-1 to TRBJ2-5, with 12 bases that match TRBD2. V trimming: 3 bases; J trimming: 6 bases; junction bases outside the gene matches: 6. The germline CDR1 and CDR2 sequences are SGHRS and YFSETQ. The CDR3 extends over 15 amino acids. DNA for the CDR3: TGCGCCAGCAGCTATGATGGACTAGCGGGACAGACCCAGTACTTC. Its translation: CASSYDGLAGQTQYF.

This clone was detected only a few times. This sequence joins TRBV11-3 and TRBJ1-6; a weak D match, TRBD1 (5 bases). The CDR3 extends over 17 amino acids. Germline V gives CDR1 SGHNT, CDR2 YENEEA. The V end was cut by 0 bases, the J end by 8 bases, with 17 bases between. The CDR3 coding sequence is TGTGCCAGCAGCTTAGATCCGGGGACTCAAGGGGATTCACCCCTCCACTTT. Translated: CASSLDPGTQGDSPLHF.

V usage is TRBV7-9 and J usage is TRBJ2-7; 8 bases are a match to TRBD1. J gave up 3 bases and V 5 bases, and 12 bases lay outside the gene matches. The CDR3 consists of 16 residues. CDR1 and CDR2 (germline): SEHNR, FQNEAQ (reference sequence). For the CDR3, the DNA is TGTGCCAGCAGCCCCAGATCCGGACAGGGTATCTACGAGCAGTACTTC. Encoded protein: CASSPRSGQGIYEQYF.

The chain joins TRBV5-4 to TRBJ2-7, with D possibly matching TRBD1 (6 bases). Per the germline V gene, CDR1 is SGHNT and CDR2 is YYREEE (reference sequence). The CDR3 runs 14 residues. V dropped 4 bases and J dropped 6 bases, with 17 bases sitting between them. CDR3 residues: CASSPGTNRAEQYF. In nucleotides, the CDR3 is TGTGCCAGCAGCCCAGGAACCAACAGGGCCGAGCAGTACTTC.

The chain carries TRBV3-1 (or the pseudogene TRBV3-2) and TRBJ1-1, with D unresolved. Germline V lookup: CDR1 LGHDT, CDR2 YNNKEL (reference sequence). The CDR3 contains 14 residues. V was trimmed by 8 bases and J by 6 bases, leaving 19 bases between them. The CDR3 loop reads CASEGHGRRAEAFF. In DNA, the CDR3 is TGTGCCAGCGAAGGGCACGGGAGACGCGCTGAAGCTTTCTTT.

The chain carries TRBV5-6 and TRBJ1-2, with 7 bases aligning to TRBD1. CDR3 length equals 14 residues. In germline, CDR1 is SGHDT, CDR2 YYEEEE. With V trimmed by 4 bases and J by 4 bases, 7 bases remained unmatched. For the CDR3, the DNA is TGTGCCAGCAGCGAACAGGGGCCAGGCTATGGCTACACCTTC. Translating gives CASSEQGPGYGYTF.

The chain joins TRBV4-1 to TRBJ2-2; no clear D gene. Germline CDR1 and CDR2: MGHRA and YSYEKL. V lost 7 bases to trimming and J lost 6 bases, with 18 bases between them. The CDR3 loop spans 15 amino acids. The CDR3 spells CASTMYDAAPGELFF. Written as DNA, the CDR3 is TGCGCCAGCACCATGTACGACGCGGCCCCCGGGGAGCTGTTTTTT.

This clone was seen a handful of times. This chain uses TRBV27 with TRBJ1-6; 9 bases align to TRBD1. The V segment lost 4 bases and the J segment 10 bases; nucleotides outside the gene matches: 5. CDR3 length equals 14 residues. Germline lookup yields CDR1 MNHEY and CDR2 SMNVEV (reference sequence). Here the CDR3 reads CASSSDRGVSPLHF. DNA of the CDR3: TGTGCCAGCAGTTCGGACAGGGGTGTGTCACCCCTCCACTTT.

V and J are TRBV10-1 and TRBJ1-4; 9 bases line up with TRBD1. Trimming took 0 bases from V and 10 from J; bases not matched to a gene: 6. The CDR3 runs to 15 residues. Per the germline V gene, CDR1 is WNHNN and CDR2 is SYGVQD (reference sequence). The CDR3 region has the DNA TGCGCCAGCAGTGAGTCCGGGACAGGGACGCGAAAACTGTTTTTT. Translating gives CASSESGTGTRKLFF.

This CDR3 is CASSVGGGDSYEQYF. CDR3 nucleotides: TGTGCCAGCAGCGTAGGTGGGGGGGACTCCTACGAGCAGTACTTC. The rearrangement links TRBV9 to TRBJ2-7; 7 positions match TRBD2. CDR3 length: 15 amino acids. Germline CDR1 is SGDLS and CDR2 is YYNGEE. The trim removed 0 bases at V and 0 bases at J, leaving 3 bases unmatched.

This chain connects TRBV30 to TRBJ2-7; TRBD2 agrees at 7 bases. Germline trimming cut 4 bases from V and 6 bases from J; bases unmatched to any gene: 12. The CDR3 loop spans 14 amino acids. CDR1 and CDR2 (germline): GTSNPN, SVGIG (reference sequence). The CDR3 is CAWIPPWGGLEQYF. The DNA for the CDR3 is TGTGCCTGGATACCCCCGTGGGGGGGACTCGAGCAGTACTTC.